Following are 10 T cell receptor beta chains from one sample sequenced in a study of identical twins. TCRdb passed the 5' RACE reads through MiXCR, listing each CDR3 protein once. Of 1.5 million to 2 million distinct CDR3 sequences listed, more than 30% are singletons. The sample comprised cord blood. Source of these receptors: a newborn girl in good health.

This clonotype was seen more than once but under ten times. The J gene is TRBJ2-7, the V gene TRBV4-1, with TRBD2 identical over 11 bases. CDR1 is MGHRA and CDR2 is YSYEKL in the germline V gene. This CDR3 is built from 21 residues. V trimming: 2 bases; J trimming: 0 bases; junction bases outside the gene matches: 18. The CDR3 sequence: CASSQRASTLLAGDGSYEQYF. CDR3 in DNA: TGCGCCAGCAGCCAACGGGCTTCCACTTTACTAGCGGGGGATGGCTCCTACGAGCAGTACTTC.

The count of this clonotype is one. The chain carries TRBV20-1 and TRBJ1-4; D gene uncertain. This CDR3 is 14 amino acids long. Trimming left V 0 bases short and J 1 base short, with 6 bases between. CDR1 and CDR2 from the germline V gene are DFQATT and SNEGSKA (reference sequence). The CDR3 is CSARDSRTNEKLFF. DNA for the CDR3: TGCAGTGCTAGAGACAGCCGAACTAATGAAAAACTGTTTTTT.

This clonotype was seen a single time. This chain uses TRBV2 with TRBJ1-5; D ambiguous. Trimming removed 7 bases from V and 0 bases from J, with 4 bases in between. Germline assignment: CDR1 SNHLY and CDR2 FYNNEI. The CDR3 runs to 12 residues. DNA for the CDR3: TGTGCCAGCACACATAGCAATCAGCCCCAGCATTTT. Its translation: CASTHSNQPQHF.

The rearrangement links TRBV2 to TRBJ1-2; TRBD1 matches at 8 bases. Germline V gene sequence: CDR1 SNHLY, CDR2 FYNNEI. The CDR3 is 18 amino acids. With V trimmed by 6 bases and J by 3 bases, 18 bases remained unmatched. CDR3 DNA: TGTGCCAGCAGAGAAATCAAACCGACAGGGGATCAGTACTATGGCTACACCTTC. Its translation is CASREIKPTGDQYYGYTF. Full variable domain (rest looked up from reference TRBV2 and TRBJ1-2): EPEVTQTPSHQVTQMGQEVILRCVPISNHLYFYWYRQILGQKVEFLVSFYNNEISEKSEIFDDQFSVERPDGSNFTLKIRSTKLEDSAMYFCASREIKPTGDQYYGYTFGSGTRLTVV.

There are a few counts of this clonotype. V and J are TRBV5-1 and TRBJ2-1, with D unclear. The CDR3 runs to 12 residues. V was pared by 4 bases and J by 7 bases, with 9 bases between. Germline V CDR1 and CDR2: SGHRS, YFSETQ. The CDR3 sequence is CASSHILNEQFF. As DNA, the CDR3 is TGCGCCAGCAGCCACATTTTAAATGAGCAGTTCTTC.

Only a few counts were recorded for this clonotype. The rearrangement joins TRBV12-3 or TRBV12-4 to TRBJ2-4; TRBD1 or TRBD2 may be the D gene (5 bases each). The V end was cut by 6 bases, the J end by 3 bases, with 15 bases between. This CDR3 spans 15 amino acids. The CDR3 sequence: CASRLRGTNKNIQYF. The CDR3 region has the DNA TGTGCCAGCAGACTCCGAGGGACCAACAAAAACATTCAGTACTTC.

This rearrangement joins TRBV25-1 to TRBJ2-6, with no clear D. Germline-derived CDR1 and CDR2 are MGHDK and SYGVNS. V was clipped by 4 bases and J by 3 bases, with 4 bases between them. This CDR3 contains 13 residues. The CDR3 region has the DNA TGTGCCAGCAGTGGGTTTGGGGCCAACGTCCTGACTTTC. This codes for CASSGFGANVLTF.

V and J are TRBV11-2 and TRBJ2-1; 7 bases map to TRBD2. The V segment lost 0 bases and the J segment 7 bases; nucleotides outside the gene matches: 6. The CDR3 loop spans 15 amino acids. The V gene's germline CDR1 is SGHAT and CDR2 FQNNGV. The CDR3 region has the DNA TGTGCCAGCAGCTTAGATTTGGGGGGGTGGAATGAGCAGTTCTTC. Its protein is CASSLDLGGWNEQFF. Combining the CDR3 with reference TRBV11-2 and TRBJ2-1 gives the whole variable domain EAGVAQSPRYKIIEKRQSVAFWCNPISGHATLYWYQQILGQGPKLLIQFQNNGVVDDSQLPKDRFSAERLKGVDSTLKIQPAKLEDSAVYLCASSLDLGGWNEQFFGPGTRLTVL.

This clonotype has only a few counts. V gene TRBV20-1 combines with J gene TRBJ1-2, with 7 bases lining up with TRBD1. CDR3 size: 14 residues. The V and J ends lost 0 bases and 8 bases, in that order; junction bases with no gene match: 9. The germline V gene has CDR1 DFQATT and CDR2 SNEGSKA (reference sequence). The CDR3 reads CSARDLRQGRGYTF. The CDR3 nucleotides are TGCAGTGCTAGAGATCTGCGACAGGGTCGCGGCTACACCTTC.

This clonotype was counted between two and nine times. V is TRBV7-9 and J is TRBJ2-5; 7 bases fit TRBD1. Trimming took 6 bases from V and 1 from J; bases not matched to a gene: 2. The CDR3 runs to 13 residues. From germline, CDR1 is SEHNR and CDR2 FQNEAQ (reference sequence). CDR3 residues: CASRWDSQETQYF. The CDR3 coding sequence is TGTGCCAGCAGGTGGGACAGCCAAGAGACCCAGTACTTC.